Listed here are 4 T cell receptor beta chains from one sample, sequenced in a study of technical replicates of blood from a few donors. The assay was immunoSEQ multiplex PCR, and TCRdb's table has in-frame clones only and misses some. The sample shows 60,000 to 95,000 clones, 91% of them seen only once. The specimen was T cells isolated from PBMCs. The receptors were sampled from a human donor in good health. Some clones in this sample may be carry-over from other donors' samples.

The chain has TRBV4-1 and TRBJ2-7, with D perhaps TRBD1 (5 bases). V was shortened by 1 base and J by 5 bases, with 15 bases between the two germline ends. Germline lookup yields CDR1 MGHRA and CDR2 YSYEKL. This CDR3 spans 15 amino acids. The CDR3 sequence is CASSQVLDTANEQYF. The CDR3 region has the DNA TGCGCCAGCAGCCAAGTTCTGGACACGGCCAACGAGCAGTACTTC.

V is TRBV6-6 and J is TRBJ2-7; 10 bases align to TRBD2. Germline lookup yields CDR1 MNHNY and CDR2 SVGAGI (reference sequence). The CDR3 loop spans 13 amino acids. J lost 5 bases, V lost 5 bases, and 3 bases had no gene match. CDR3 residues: CASSPSGSDEQYF. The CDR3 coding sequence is TGTGCCAGCAGTCCTAGCGGGAGTGACGAGCAGTACTTC.

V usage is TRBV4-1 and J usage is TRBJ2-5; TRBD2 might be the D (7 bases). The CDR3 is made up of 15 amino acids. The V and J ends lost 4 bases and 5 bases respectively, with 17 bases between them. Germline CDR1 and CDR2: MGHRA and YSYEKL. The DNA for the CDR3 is TGCGCCAGCAGCCCGGGTAGGGGGGGGAGGGAGACCCAGTACTTC. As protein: CASSPGRGGRETQYF.

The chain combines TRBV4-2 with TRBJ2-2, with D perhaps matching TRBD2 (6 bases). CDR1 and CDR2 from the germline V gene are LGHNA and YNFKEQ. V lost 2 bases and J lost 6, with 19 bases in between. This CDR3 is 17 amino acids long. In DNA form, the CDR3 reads TGTGCCAGCAGCCAATCAAGGCGGGATCCGGTCCCCGGGGAGCTGTTTTTT. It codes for CASSQSRRDPVPGELFF.